Presented here are 25 T cell receptor beta chains from one specimen sequenced in a study of CD8 T cells in ankylosing spondylitis. TCRdb fed the 5' RACE reads into MiXCR, producing one record per CDR3 protein. This sample carries 210,000 or so distinct CDR3 sequences, less than 9.5% of them seen once, and the ten largest clones take roughly 5%. The sample comprised blood, either unsorted or a sorted T cell fraction (not recorded which). These receptors all stem from a female donor with ankylosing spondylitis or in good health (not recorded which).

This clonotype was counted at least ten times. The chain employs TRBV20-1 and TRBJ2-7; TRBD2 matches at 12 bases. Germline assignment: CDR1 DFQATT and CDR2 SNEGSKA (reference sequence). V was clipped by 5 bases and J by 5 bases; unmatched bases: 10. The CDR3 length is 15 residues. The DNA for the CDR3 is TGCAGTGCTCTAACCTCTAGCGGGAGGGGGCACGAGCAGTACTTC. Residues: CSALTSSGRGHEQYF.

The V call is TRBV7-9, the J call TRBJ2-7; 10 nucleotides match TRBD2. In germline, CDR1 is SEHNR, CDR2 FQNEAQ (reference sequence). With V trimmed by 5 bases and J by 6 bases, 7 bases remained unmatched. The CDR3 is 14 residues long. CDR3 coding DNA: TGTGCCAGCAGCAAAGTTACTAGCGGGGCCGAGCAGTACTTC. Encoded protein: CASSKVTSGAEQYF.

This clonotype was seen many times. The chain has TRBV5-4 and TRBJ2-7, with 10 nucleotides matching TRBD2. Germline trimming cut 0 bases from V and 7 bases from J; bases unmatched to any gene: 7. Germline CDR1 reads SGHNT; CDR2 reads YYREEE (reference sequence). The CDR3 is 15 residues long. Here the CDR3 reads CASSLGLAGVGEQYF. CDR3 in DNA: TGTGCCAGCAGCTTGGGGCTAGCGGGAGTAGGAGAGCAGTACTTC.

The sample holds many counts of this clonotype. CDR3 loop: CASSLEGLAGRYEQYF. CDR3 DNA sequence: TGTGCCAGCAGCTTAGAAGGACTAGCGGGCCGCTACGAGCAGTACTTC. This chain joins TRBV7-2 and TRBJ2-7, with TRBD2 matching over 11 bases. CDR3 size: 16 residues. Germline lookup yields CDR1 SGHTA and CDR2 FQGNSA. J lost 3 bases, V lost 1 base, and 5 bases had no gene match.

The table lists this clonotype with a few counts. CDR3 residues: CASSLSWNSYEQYF. The CDR3 DNA reads as TGTGCCAGCAGTCTTAGTTGGAACTCCTACGAGCAGTACTTC. V usage is TRBV27 and J usage is TRBJ2-7, with D uncertain. In germline, CDR1 is MNHEY, CDR2 SMNVEV (reference sequence). The ends were cut back, 5 bases at V and 0 bases at J, with 11 bases in the middle. This CDR3 spans 14 amino acids.

This clonotype was detected only a few times. One end of the junction varies from germline; a read error may be responsible. The chain is built from TRBV20-1 and TRBJ2-1; D may be TRBD1 (5 bases). The CDR3 totals 15 residues. CDR1 and CDR2 from the germline V gene are DFQATT and SNEGSKA (reference sequence). In nucleotides, the CDR3 is TGCTGTGCTAGTGAACAGGCCTTCTATTACAATGAGCAGTTCTTC. Residues: CCASEQAFYYNEQFF.

This clonotype was seen only a few times. The J gene is TRBJ1-3, the V gene TRBV5-1; D call uncertain. Trimming took 3 bases from V and 0 from J, leaving 13 bases between them. Germline V CDR1 and CDR2: SGHRS, YFSETQ. The CDR3 has 16 residues. CDR3 nucleotides: TGCGCCAGCAGCTACGGCGGCAGGCCCTCTGGAAACACCATATATTTT. This sequence encodes CASSYGGRPSGNTIYF.

Many counts were recorded for this clonotype. This chain joins TRBV7-3 and TRBJ2-1, with 7 positions matching TRBD1. CDR3 length equals 16 residues. The junction had 8 bases not matched to a gene; V was cut back by 5 bases and J by 1 base. The V gene's germline CDR1 is SGHTA and CDR2 FQGTGA. CDR3 DNA: TGTGCCAGCAGCCCCACTGCAGGGGGTTCCTACAATGAGCAGTTCTTC. Amino acids: CASSPTAGGSYNEQFF.

This clonotype was found once. With a much larger clone just one base away, this may be a read error. The chain uses TRBV18 and TRBJ1-1, with TRBD1 as a possible D gene (6 bases). The length of the CDR3 is 13 residues. Germline values: CDR1 KGHSH, CDR2 LQKENI. For the CDR3, the DNA is TGTGTCAGCTCACCAGGGGCCGGTACTGAAGCTTTCTTT. Translation: CVSSPGAGTEAFF.

This clonotype showed up many times. This chain joins TRBV4-2 and TRBJ2-7; the match to TRBD2 covers 11 bases. V lost 0 bases, J lost 4 bases, and 5 bases stayed unmatched. Germline V CDR1 and CDR2: LGHNA, YNFKEQ. The CDR3 loop spans 16 amino acids. The chain's CDR3 is CASSQDGTSGSYEQYF. In DNA form, the CDR3 reads TGTGCCAGCAGCCAAGACGGAACTAGCGGGAGTTACGAGCAGTACTTC.

This clonotype has a count of ten or more. This chain connects TRBV11-2 to TRBJ2-3, with a tentative D call TRBD2 (5 bases). The CDR3 is 13 amino acids. Trimming removed 5 bases at V and 3 bases at J, with 9 bases between. Germline CDR1 SGHAT, CDR2 FQNNGV. This chain's CDR3 is CASSPSGTDTQYF. The CDR3 region has the DNA TGTGCCAGCAGCCCATCGGGGACAGATACGCAGTATTTT. Using reference TRBV11-2 and TRBJ2-3 for the parts outside the CDR3, the full variable domain is EAGVAQSPRYKIIEKRQSVAFWCNPISGHATLYWYQQILGQGPKLLIQFQNNGVVDDSQLPKDRFSAERLKGVDSTLKIQPAKLEDSAVYLCASSPSGTDTQYFGPGTRLTVL.

V usage is TRBV6-1 and J usage is TRBJ2-3; 7 nucleotides line up with TRBD2. Per the germline V gene, CDR1 is MNHNS and CDR2 is SASEGT. V was clipped by 6 bases and J by 4 bases; unmatched bases: 7. The CDR3 is 14 residues long. CDR3 DNA sequence: TGTGCCAGCAGGAGTACTAGCGTTGCAGATACGCAGTATTTT. The encoded protein is CASRSTSVADTQYF.

This clonotype was recorded many times. This rearrangement joins TRBV3-1 to TRBJ2-1; D gene ambiguous. This CDR3 is 14 amino acids long. CDR1 is LGHDT and CDR2 is YNNKEL in the germline V gene (reference sequence). Trimming took 1 base from V and 0 from J, leaving 4 bases between them. CDR3 in DNA: TGTGCCAGCAGCCAAGCGAGCTCCTACAATGAGCAGTTCTTC. The encoded protein is CASSQASSYNEQFF.

This clonotype showed up many times. The gene calls are TRBV20-1 and TRBJ1-5; D is perhaps TRBD1 (5 bases). Per germline, CDR1 DFQATT and CDR2 SNEGSKA (reference sequence). The CDR3 covers 13 residues. Between the trimmed V and J ends, which lost 3 bases and 7 bases, there was a span of 13 bases. The CDR3 DNA sequence: TGCAGTGCTAGTCAGGACACAAACCAGCCCCAGCATTTT. This gives the protein CSASQDTNQPQHF.

The sample holds many counts of this clonotype. The chain combines TRBV20-1 with TRBJ2-3, with TRBD2 as a possible D gene (6 bases). The length of the CDR3 is 14 residues. Between the trimmed V and J ends, which lost 5 bases and 6 bases, there was a span of 18 bases. CDR1 and CDR2 (germline): DFQATT, SNEGSKA (reference sequence). In DNA, the CDR3 is TGCAGTGCTTCCTTAGGGCGGGAAGGGGATACGCAGTATTTT. It yields the protein CSASLGREGDTQYF.

This clonotype appeared many times. The J gene is TRBJ1-1, the V gene TRBV4-3; D remains ambiguous. Trimming shortened V by 2 bases and J by 9 bases, and 10 bases separated the two germline ends. Germline values: CDR1 LGHNA, CDR2 YSLEER. The CDR3 is made up of 12 amino acids. DNA of the CDR3: TGCGCCAGCAGCCAAAGTCGGGGAAAAGCTTTCTTT. Translating gives CASSQSRGKAFF.

This clonotype was recorded many times. The chain uses TRBV24-1 and TRBJ1-5; the D gene is possibly TRBD1 (5 bases). CDR1 and CDR2 from the germline V gene are KGHDR and SFDVKD. Deletions cut 9 bases from V and 3 bases from J, with 11 bases between. This CDR3 comprises 13 residues. CDR3 bases: TGTGCCACCGGGACGGGTAACAATCAGCCCCAGCATTTT. This translates into CATGTGNNQPQHF.

There are many counts of this clonotype. The chain links TRBV29-1 to TRBJ2-7; TRBD2 aligns across 8 bases. The length of the CDR3 is 13 residues. Germline V CDR1 and CDR2: SQVTM, ANQGSEA. V lost 4 bases to trimming and J lost 0 bases; unmatched junction nucleotides: 2. DNA for the CDR3: TGCAGCGTTGGCAGCGGGAGCTCCTACGAGCAGTACTTC. Amino acid sequence: CSVGSGSSYEQYF.

This clonotype was counted a single time. The chain uses TRBV29-1 and TRBJ2-7; 7 bases align to TRBD1. The CDR3 contains 11 residues. V shed 6 bases and J 2 bases; nucleotides not matched to a gene: 1. Germline V gene lookup returns CDR1 SQVTM and CDR2 ANQGSEA. CDR3 amino acids: CSVGTAYEQYF. CDR3 sequence (DNA): TGCAGCGTCGGGACAGCCTACGAGCAGTACTTC.

This clonotype was observed at least ten times. This chain links TRBV12-3 or TRBV12-4 with TRBJ1-2; D is possibly TRBD1 (6 bases). Trimming pared 4 bases from V and 8 bases from J, leaving 11 bases between. This CDR3 comprises 12 residues. In DNA form, the CDR3 reads TGTGCCAGCAGTTCTACAGGGCAGGGCTACACCTTC. Residues: CASSSTGQGYTF.

This clonotype showed up many times. V is TRBV30 and J is TRBJ1-2; 8 nucleotides align to TRBD1. This CDR3 region has 17 residues. Looked up from germline, CDR1 is GTSNPN and CDR2 is SVGIG (reference sequence). V shed 2 bases and J 5 bases; nucleotides not matched to a gene: 16. The chain's CDR3 is CAWSPRDRWTNLYGYTF. CDR3 in DNA: TGTGCCTGGAGTCCCCGGGACAGGTGGACTAACTTGTATGGCTACACCTTC.

This clonotype was recorded at least ten times. The genes are TRBV29-1 and TRBJ2-3, with TRBD1 as a possible D gene (5 bases). Germline V gene sequence: CDR1 SQVTM, CDR2 ANQGSEA. The length of the CDR3 is 12 residues. DNA of the CDR3: TGCATGGTAGGGGCTAGCACAGATACGCAGTATTTT. Amino acid sequence: CMVGASTDTQYF.

This clonotype came up many times. The chain employs TRBV28 and TRBJ2-4; D is uncertain. Trimming removed 1 base from V and 3 bases from J, with 10 bases in between. The germline V gene has CDR1 MDHEN and CDR2 SYDVKM. The CDR3 covers 15 residues. The CDR3 sequence is CASSLLSQNKNIQYF. CDR3 sequence (DNA): TGTGCCAGCAGTTTATTATCACAGAACAAAAACATTCAGTACTTC.

This clonotype was observed at least ten times. This rearrangement joins TRBV4-3 to TRBJ2-2; D not certain. The V gene lost 1 base and the J gene lost 7 bases, with 4 bases spanning the gap. Germline CDR1 and CDR2: LGHNA and YSLEER. The CDR3 runs to 12 residues. CDR3 residues: CASSQGIGELFF. The CDR3, as DNA: TGCGCCAGCAGCCAAGGCATCGGGGAGCTGTTTTTT.

Remarks on this clonotype: A much larger clone differs from this one at a single base, so this may be a read error. The V and J genes are TRBV4-3 and TRBJ2-2; no reliable D call. CDR3 length equals 13 residues. V lost 3 bases to trimming and J lost 6 bases, with 8 bases between them. Germline V gene lookup returns CDR1 LGHNA and CDR2 YSLEER. CDR3 in amino acids: CASSHDISGELFF. CDR3 sequence (DNA): TGCGCCAGCAGCCACGACATCTCCGGGGAGCTGTTTTTT.